Sequencing of this TCR beta chain was carried out in a study of control samples from healthy donors and cancer patients. V shed 4 bases and J shed 9 bases, with 16 bases lying between them. The germline gives CDR1 SNHLY, CDR2 FYNNEI. The CDR3 has 15 residues. The table came from immunoSEQ multiplex PCR; TCRdb's copy has only in-frame clones and leaves some out. The sample carries 130,000 or so clones, roughly 89% recorded once. Sequenced sample: blood. The sequence came from a man between 18 and 35 years old in good health. The chain couples TRBV2 to TRBJ1-6; possible D gene TRBD1, 6 bases. The CDR3 nucleotides are TGTGCCAGCAGTGCCAGGACAGTACGCTTTTCACCCCTCCACTTT. Translated, it gives CASSARTVRFSPLHF.